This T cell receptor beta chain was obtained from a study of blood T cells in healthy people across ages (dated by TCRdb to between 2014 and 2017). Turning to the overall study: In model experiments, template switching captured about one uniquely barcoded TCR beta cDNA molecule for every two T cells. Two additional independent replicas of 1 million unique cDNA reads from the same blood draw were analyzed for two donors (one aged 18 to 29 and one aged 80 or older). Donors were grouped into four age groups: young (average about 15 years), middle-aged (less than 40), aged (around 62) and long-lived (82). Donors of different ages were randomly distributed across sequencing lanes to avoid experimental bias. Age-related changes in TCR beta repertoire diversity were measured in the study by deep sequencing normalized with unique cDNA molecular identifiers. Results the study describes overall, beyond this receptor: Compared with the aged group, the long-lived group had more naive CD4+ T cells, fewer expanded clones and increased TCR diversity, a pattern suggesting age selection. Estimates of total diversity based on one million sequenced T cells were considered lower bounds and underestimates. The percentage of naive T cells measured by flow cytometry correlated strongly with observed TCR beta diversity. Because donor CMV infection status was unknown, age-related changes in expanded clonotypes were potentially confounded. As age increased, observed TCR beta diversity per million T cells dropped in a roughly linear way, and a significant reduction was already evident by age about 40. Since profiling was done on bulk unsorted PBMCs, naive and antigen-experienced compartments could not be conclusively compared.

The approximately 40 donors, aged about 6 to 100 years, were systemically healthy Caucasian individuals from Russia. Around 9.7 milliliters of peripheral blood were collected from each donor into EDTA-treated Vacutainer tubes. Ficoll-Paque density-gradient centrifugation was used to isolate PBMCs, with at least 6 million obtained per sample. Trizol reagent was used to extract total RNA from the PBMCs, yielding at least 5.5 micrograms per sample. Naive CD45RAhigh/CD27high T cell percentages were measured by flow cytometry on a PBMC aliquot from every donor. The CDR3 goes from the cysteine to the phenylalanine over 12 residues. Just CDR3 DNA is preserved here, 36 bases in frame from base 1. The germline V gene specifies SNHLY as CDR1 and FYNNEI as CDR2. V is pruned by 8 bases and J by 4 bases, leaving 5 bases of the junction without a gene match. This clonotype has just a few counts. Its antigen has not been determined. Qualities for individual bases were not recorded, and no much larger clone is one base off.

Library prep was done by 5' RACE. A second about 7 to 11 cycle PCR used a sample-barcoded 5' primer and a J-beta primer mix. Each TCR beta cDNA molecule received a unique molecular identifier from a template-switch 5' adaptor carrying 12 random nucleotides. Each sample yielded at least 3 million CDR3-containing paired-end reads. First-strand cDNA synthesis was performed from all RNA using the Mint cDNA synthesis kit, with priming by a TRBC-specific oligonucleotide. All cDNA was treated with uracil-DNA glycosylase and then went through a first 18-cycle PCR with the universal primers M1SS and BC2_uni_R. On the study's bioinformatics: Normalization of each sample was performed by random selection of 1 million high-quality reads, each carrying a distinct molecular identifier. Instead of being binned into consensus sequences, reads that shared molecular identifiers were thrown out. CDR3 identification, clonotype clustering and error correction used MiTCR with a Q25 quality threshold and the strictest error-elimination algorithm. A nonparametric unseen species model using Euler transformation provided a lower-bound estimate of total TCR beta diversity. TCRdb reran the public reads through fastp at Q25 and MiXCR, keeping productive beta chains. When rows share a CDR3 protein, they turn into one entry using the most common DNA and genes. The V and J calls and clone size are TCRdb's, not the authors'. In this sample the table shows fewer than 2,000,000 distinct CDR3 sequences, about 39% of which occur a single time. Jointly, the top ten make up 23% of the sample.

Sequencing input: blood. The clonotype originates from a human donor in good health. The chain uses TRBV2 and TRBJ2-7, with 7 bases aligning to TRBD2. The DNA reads TGTGCCAGCGGGAGGGAGGAATACGAGCAGTACTTC. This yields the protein CASGREEYEQYF.